This T cell receptor (beta chain) was sequenced during a study of blood T cell repertoires in COVID-19. Study-wide background: Acute-phase and convalescent COVID-19 samples originated in the United States, Italy and Spain. Nucleic acid was either cDNA or gDNA, and it came from T cells, B-cell-depleted T cells, or PBMCs.

Between the trimmed V and J ends, which lost 5 bases and 3 bases, there was a span of 5 bases. Germline CDR1 is SNHLY and CDR2 is FYNNEI. The length of the CDR3 is 11 residues. Study processing details: The assay estimated nucleated cells by amplifying reference gene primers. Repertoires were generated with immunoSEQ multiplex PCR, while TCRdb's copy carries only in-frame clones and drops some. The V and J calls and clone size come from that table; D and trimming were worked out from the DNA. The profile covers 55,000 to 65,000 clones, with 65% to 80% appearing a single time and approximately 3.4% taken by the ten largest.

The sequence was obtained from a man in his sixties with acute or convalescent COVID-19. The chain carries TRBV2 and TRBJ2-7; D gene uncertain. Specimen: peripheral blood. For the CDR3, the DNA is TGTGCCAGCAGTCCCCACTACGAGCAGTACTTC. As protein: CASSPHYEQYF.